Listed below are T cell receptor beta chains from one sample, sequenced in a study of spatial heterogeneity in lung cancer. TCRdb independently ran MiXCR on the 5' RACE reads; one entry per CDR3 protein. Found here are tens of thousands of distinct CDR3 sequences, 10% to 15% of them singletons; the top ten hold roughly two fifths. The sample was PBMCs, taken at surgery. Receptors were obtained from a male donor with early-stage non-small cell lung cancer. The CDR3 runs from the conserved cysteine through the conserved F or W. D genes are given only for firm matches. Clone size is given for some rows only: seen once, a few or many times, or a class if the clone is expanded.

>TRBJ1-1|TRBV6-5|NA|TRBD1
CASSYREGAFNTEAFF
TGTGCCAGCAGTTACCGCGAGGGGGCTTTTAACACTGAAGCTTTCTTT
>TRBJ2-3|TRBV7-9|few|NA
CASSSRQFSTDTQYF
TGTGCCAGCAGCTCCAGACAGTTTAGCACAGATACGCAGTATTTT
>TRBJ1-1|TRBV10-3|NA|NA
CAISGGRGRSNTEAFF
TGTGCCATCAGTGGGGGGAGGGGCCGATCCAACACTGAAGCTTTCTTT
>TRBJ2-7|TRBV12-3/TRBV12-4|few|TRBD2
CASSFRTSGSHEQYF
TGTGCCAGCAGTTTCAGGACTAGCGGGAGCCACGAGCAGTACTTC
>TRBJ2-2|TRBV7-9|many|TRBD1
CASSLRGGLNTGELFF
TGTGCCAGCAGCCTTAGAGGGGGCCTTAACACCGGGGAGCTGTTTTTT
>TRBJ2-7|TRBV29-1|many|TRBD1
CSVEAPQGAKEQYF
TGCAGCGTTGAAGCCCCACAGGGGGCGAAAGAGCAGTACTTC
>TRBJ2-7|TRBV6-2/TRBV6-3|few|TRBD1
CASSYLRTGLSYEQYF
TGTGCCAGCAGTTACCTCCGGACAGGGCTTTCCTACGAGCAGTACTTC
>TRBJ2-7|TRBV30|NA|NA
CAFRLVYEQYF
TGTGCCTTCCGACTGGTCTACGAGCAGTACTTC
>TRBJ1-5|TRBV27|NA|TRBD1
CASSPFGQGGQPQHF
TGTGCCAGCAGTCCCTTCGGACAGGGAGGACAGCCCCAGCATTTT
>TRBJ2-2|TRBV29-1|few|TRBD2
CSVVSSGSAGELFF
TGCAGCGTTGTCTCTAGCGGGAGCGCCGGGGAGCTGTTTTTT
>TRBJ2-6|TRBV28|many|NA
CASSSLETARANVLTF
TGTGCCAGCAGTTCCTTAGAAACGGCTAGGGCCAACGTCCTGACTTTC
>TRBJ2-5|TRBV7-2|NA|NA
CASNAGGAVGTQYF
TGTGCCAGCAACGCTGGTGGGGCCGTCGGGACCCAGTACTTC
>TRBJ2-2|TRBV5-1|few|TRBD2
CASSFRGSPPGELFF
TGCGCCAGCAGCTTCCGCGGGAGCCCCCCCGGGGAGCTGTTTTTT
>TRBJ1-2|TRBV7-2|many|NA
CASSRGHFYGYTF
TGTGCCAGCAGCCGGGGACACTTCTATGGCTACACCTTC
>TRBJ2-3|TRBV7-2|NA|NA
CASSFRLPTDTQYF
TGTGCCAGCAGCTTTCGCCTACCCACAGATACGCAGTATTTT
>TRBJ2-3|TRBV18|few|NA
CASYPSGTDTQYF
TGTGCCAGCTACCCGTCGGGCACAGATACGCAGTATTTT
>TRBJ2-7|TRBV24-1|NA|TRBD1
CATKTDRKDYEQYF
TGTGCCACCAAAACGGACAGGAAGGACTACGAGCAGTACTTC
>TRBJ2-7|TRBV6-5|NA|TRBD2
CASRRTSGGPYEQYF
TGTGCCAGCAGACGGACTAGCGGGGGCCCCTACGAGCAGTACTTC
>TRBJ2-1|TRBV24-1|few|NA
CATSDGRVGIINEQFF
TGTGCCACCAGTGACGGCAGGGTTGGGATTATCAATGAGCAGTTCTTC
>TRBJ1-1|TRBV5-1|few|TRBD1
CASSVFRGTDSNTEAFF
TGCGCCAGCAGCGTATTCCGGGGGACAGATTCGAACACTGAAGCTTTCTTT
>TRBJ1-5|TRBV19|few|NA
CASSIVVDQPQHF
TGTGCCAGTAGTATCGTGGTAGATCAGCCCCAGCATTTT
>TRBJ2-1|TRBV29-1|NA|TRBD1
CSVEVRTGGGQEQFF
TGCAGCGTTGAAGTTAGGACAGGGGGAGGTCAGGAGCAGTTCTTC
>TRBJ2-2|TRBV11-2|few|NA
CASTVEYYTGELFF
TGTGCCAGCACCGTTGAGTATTACACCGGGGAGCTGTTTTTT
>TRBJ1-5|TRBV7-9|few|NA
CASSLGEGTRGQPQHF
TGTGCCAGCAGCTTAGGTGAAGGCACACGGGGTCAGCCCCAGCATTTT
>TRBJ2-3|TRBV7-2|NA|NA
CASSSRTRTDTQYF
TGTGCCAGCAGCTCCAGGACTCGCACAGATACGCAGTATTTT
>TRBJ2-1|TRBV20-1|NA|TRBD1
CSDRKRGGSSYNEQFF
TGCAGTGACCGGAAAAGAGGGGGCTCTTCCTACAATGAGCAGTTCTTC
>TRBJ1-2|TRBV12-3/TRBV12-4|few|TRBD1
CASEQGANNYGYTF
TGTGCCAGCGAACAGGGGGCGAATAACTATGGCTACACCTTC
>TRBJ1-5|TRBV6-1|NA|NA
CASSPSGNQPQHF
TGTGCCAGCAGCCCCTCCGGCAATCAGCCCCAGCATTTT
>TRBJ2-1|TRBV7-2|few|NA
CASSVTAGTNEQFF
TGTGCCAGCAGCGTCACAGCTGGGACAAATGAGCAGTTCTTC
>TRBJ2-3|TRBV7-9|few|NA
CASSYPARSTDTQYF
TGTGCCAGCAGCTATCCAGCGCGCAGCACAGATACGCAGTATTTT
>TRBJ1-5|TRBV7-6|NA|NA
CASSLALAGTNQPQHF
TGTGCCAGCAGCTTAGCTCTGGCAGGAACTAATCAGCCCCAGCATTTT
>TRBJ1-1|TRBV12-3/TRBV12-4|few|NA
CASTPGRGAFF
TGTGCCAGCACTCCGGGGCGCGGAGCTTTCTTT
>TRBJ1-2|TRBV2|few|TRBD1
CASSFTGGSYGYTF
TGTGCCAGCAGTTTCACAGGGGGAAGCTATGGCTACACCTTC
>TRBJ2-3|TRBV12-3/TRBV12-4|many|NA
CASSLSGAPTDTQYF
TGTGCCAGCAGCTTGAGTGGGGCCCCCACAGATACGCAGTATTTT
>TRBJ2-7|TRBV6-2/TRBV6-3|NA|TRBD2
CASRMSGRATYEQYF
TGTGCCAGCAGGATGAGCGGGAGGGCCACCTACGAGCAGTACTTC
>TRBJ2-7|TRBV6-2/TRBV6-3|NA|TRBD2
CATILGRERVEQYF
TGTGCCACTATCCTAGGGCGGGAGAGAGTCGAGCAGTACTTC
>TRBJ2-7|TRBV14|NA|NA
CASSLGDSQKQYF
TGTGCCAGCAGCCTGGGGGACTCCCAGAAGCAGTACTTC
>TRBJ2-7|TRBV18|few|TRBD2
CASSPPGLAGGNEQYF
TGTGCCAGCTCCCCCCCCGGGCTAGCGGGAGGGAACGAGCAGTACTTC
>TRBJ2-7|TRBV20-1|NA|NA
CSARETVFSEQYF
TGCAGTGCTAGAGAGACAGTCTTCTCCGAGCAGTACTTC